This TCR beta chain was captured by sequencing in a study of a mutant IDH1 vaccine in newly diagnosed glioma. Looking at the study overall: The sex distribution of treated patients was around 60% male and roughly 38% female, with a mean age of around 43 years. Patients' prior therapy spanned radiotherapy, temozolomide, or both; most underwent both. Study outcomes and limitations: Pseudoprogression seemingly bore no relation to changes in top peripheral T cell clonotypes. Vaccine-induced responses were seen in about 95% of patients, spanning several MHC alleles.

Concerning this clone itself: What it recognizes is unknown.

Time point denoted: week 11, during vaccination. In every dose of vaccine, 300 ug of mutant IDH1 20-mer peptide was given alongside topical imiquimod. The repertoire was sequenced with immunoSEQ multiplex PCR; TCRdb's copy has only in-frame clones and lacks some. The data show fewer than 150,000 clones, roughly 90% seen once. The germline V gene encodes CDR1 SEHNR and CDR2 FQNEAQ (reference sequence). Trimming took 5 bases from V and 0 from J, leaving 8 bases between them. The CDR3 contains 14 residues. This receptor was taken from a woman in her 50s with glioma. The sequenced sample was PBMCs, obtained from a glioma patient whose treatment included an IDH1 peptide vaccine. The V and J genes are TRBV7-9 and TRBJ1-3; the D gene is possibly TRBD1 (6 bases). CDR3: CASSLGGSGNTIYF. CDR3 DNA sequence: TGTGCCAGCAGCCTAGGGGGCTCTGGAAACACCATATATTTT. The full variable domain, in which reference TRBV7-9 and TRBJ1-3 provide the parts outside the CDR3, is DTGVSQNPRHKITKRGQNVTFRCDPISEHNRLYWYRQTLGQGPEFLTYFQNEAQLEKSRLLSDRFSAERPKGSFSTLEIQRTEQGDSAMYLCASSLGGSGNTIYFGEGSWLTVV.